These 16 T cell receptor beta chains were sequenced from one sample in a study of cytomegalovirus exposure and HLA in healthy donors. PCR employed 60 Vbeta and 13 Jbeta primers. Method: immunoSEQ multiplex PCR; TCRdb's copy keeps in-frame clones and lacks some. Of some 160,000 clones in the sample, roughly 80% are singletons; the top ten hold around 2.5%. Input material: PBMCs. These receptors all come from a man aged 55 to 69 in good health and CMV-seronegative.

This clone was seen a single time. The rearrangement joins TRBV7-9 to TRBJ1-4; D is ambiguous. The V end lost 2 bases, the J end lost 7 bases, and 8 bases lay between the germline ends. This CDR3 comprises 13 residues. Looked up from germline, CDR1 is SEHNR and CDR2 is FQNEAQ (reference sequence). CDR3 amino acids: CASSLLRREKLFF. DNA of the CDR3: TGTGCCAGCAGCTTATTGAGGCGTGAAAAACTGTTTTTT.

This rearrangement joins TRBV2 to TRBJ2-1; D ambiguous. CDR1 is SNHLY, CDR2 FYNNEI, per germline. The length of the CDR3 is 14 residues. V shed 8 bases and J shed 0 bases, with 11 bases lying between them. DNA of the CDR3: TGTGCCAGCGAGGTTGACCGCTCCTACAATGAGCAGTTCTTC. This gives the protein CASEVDRSYNEQFF.

The J gene is TRBJ1-2, the V gene TRBV19; tentative D call: TRBD1 (6 bases). The CDR3 contains 13 residues. The V and J ends lost 3 bases and 7 bases respectively, with 12 bases between them. Germline values: CDR1 LNHDA, CDR2 SQIVND (reference sequence). The CDR3 sequence is CASSIQGKGGYTF. The CDR3 DNA follows: TGTGCCAGTAGTATCCAGGGGAAGGGTGGCTACACCTTC. Based on the CDR3 plus reference TRBV19 and TRBJ1-2, the full variable domain is DGGITQSPKYLFRKEGQNVTLSCEQNLNHDAMYWYRQDPGQGLRLIYYSQIVNDFQKGDIAEGYSVSREKKESFPLTVTSAQKNPTAFYLCASSIQGKGGYTFGSGTRLTVV.

The chain has TRBV4-1 and TRBJ1-5; D is ambiguous. The germline V gene has CDR1 MGHRA and CDR2 YSYEKL. This CDR3 has 14 residues. Trimming pared 1 base from V and 6 bases from J, leaving 10 bases between. The DNA for the CDR3 is TGCGCCAGCAGCCAAGCGGGGTCCGGTCAGCCCCAGCATTTT. Translating gives CASSQAGSGQPQHF.

The chain combines TRBV7-9 with TRBJ2-5; D is possibly TRBD1 (6 bases). Germline loops: CDR1 SEHNR, CDR2 FQNEAQ (reference sequence). The CDR3 totals 14 residues. Trimming shortened V by 5 bases and J by 5 bases, and 15 bases separated the two germline ends. The CDR3 sequence: CASSNPPGEETQYF. DNA for the CDR3: TGTGCCAGCAGCAATCCCCCAGGGGAGGAGACCCAGTACTTC.

The chain combines TRBV28 with TRBJ1-2; D is undetermined. V was trimmed by 6 bases and J by 5 bases, leaving 13 bases between them. Germline CDR1 reads MDHEN; CDR2 reads SYDVKM. The CDR3 is 13 residues long. This chain's CDR3 is CASRGRARYGYTF. DNA of the CDR3: TGTGCCAGCAGGGGGAGAGCTCGGTATGGCTACACCTTC.

The chain combines TRBV7-3 with TRBJ2-7; D perhaps matches TRBD2 (7 bases). CDR3 length: 13 amino acids. Trimming left V 4 bases short and J 7 bases short, with 14 bases between. Germline V CDR1 and CDR2: SGHTA, FQGTGA. The CDR3 DNA follows: TGTGCCAGCAGCTGGGGGGGCCTAGCGGAGCAGTACTTC. This encodes CASSWGGLAEQYF.

V usage is TRBV19 and J usage is TRBJ1-6; D perhaps matches TRBD1 (5 bases). Trimming stripped 6 bases from V and 9 bases from J, with 24 bases between. Germline lookup yields CDR1 LNHDA and CDR2 SQIVND (reference sequence). The CDR3 covers 17 residues. In DNA, the CDR3 is TGTGCCAGTAGCCCCCGATTGGAGGGGCGCAAATCTTCACCCCTCCACTTT. It translates to CASSPRLEGRKSSPLHF.

The chain has TRBV6-6 and TRBJ1-1; tentatively, D is TRBD1 (5 bases). V was trimmed by 7 bases and J by 5 bases, leaving 14 bases between them. Germline values: CDR1 MNHNY, CDR2 SVGAGI (reference sequence). This CDR3 region has 13 residues. This chain's CDR3 is CASTLRGLTEAFF. In DNA, the CDR3 is TGTGCCAGCACTTTAAGGGGCTTGACTGAAGCTTTCTTT.

With regard to this clone: The same CDR3 also results from other DNA sequences found in this sample. V and J are TRBV7-2 and TRBJ2-5; D uncertain. This CDR3 spans 12 amino acids. Trimming shortened V by 0 bases and J by 5 bases, and 4 bases separated the two germline ends. Germline CDR1 SGHTA, CDR2 FQGNSA. Written as DNA, the CDR3 is TGTGCCAGCAGCTTAGCGAGCGAGACCCAGTACTTC. It codes for CASSLASETQYF.

The chain has TRBV27 and TRBJ1-1; the match to TRBD1 covers 9 bases. V lost 6 bases, J lost 0 bases, and 8 bases stayed unmatched. The V gene's germline CDR1 is MNHEY and CDR2 SMNVEV (reference sequence). The CDR3 contains 16 residues. The chain's CDR3 is CASSAGTGRLNTEAFF. The CDR3 DNA follows: TGTGCCAGCAGCGCCGGGACAGGGCGGTTGAACACTGAAGCTTTCTTT.

The chain recombines TRBV7-2 with TRBJ2-1; TRBD2 might be the D (7 bases). The CDR3 totals 17 residues. Germline V gene sequence: CDR1 SGHTA, CDR2 FQGNSA. Trimming took off 2 bases at V and 4 bases at J, with 18 bases between the two ends. The CDR3 here is CASSLSGALADYNEQFF. For the CDR3, the DNA is TGTGCCAGCAGCTTATCAGGGGCGCTAGCGGATTACAATGAGCAGTTCTTC.

V usage is TRBV7-6 and J usage is TRBJ2-1; 8 bases agree with TRBD2. This CDR3 has 15 residues. Germline-derived CDR1 and CDR2 are SGHVS and FNYEAQ. J gave up 8 bases and V 1 base, and 7 bases lay outside the gene matches. CDR3 residues: CASSLVAGGSDEQFF. The CDR3 DNA reads as TGTGCCAGCAGCTTAGTTGCGGGGGGTAGCGATGAGCAGTTCTTC.

The chain combines TRBV29-1 with TRBJ2-1; D might be TRBD2 (7 bases). CDR1 SQVTM and CDR2 ANQGSEA come from the germline V gene. V lost 4 bases and J 7 bases, leaving 17 bases between the germline ends. This CDR3 has 14 residues. CDR3: CSVGGGLGVNEQFF. The CDR3 DNA sequence: TGCAGCGTTGGGGGGGGCCTAGGGGTAAATGAGCAGTTCTTC.

The V and J genes are TRBV7-9 and TRBJ2-1, with 14 positions matching TRBD2. V shed 5 bases and J 1 base; nucleotides not matched to a gene: 7. Germline CDR1 SEHNR, CDR2 FQNEAQ (reference sequence). This CDR3 is 18 amino acids long. CDR3 coding DNA: TGTGCCAGCAGCCTCGGGACTAGCGGGAGAGAGTCCTACAATGAGCAGTTCTTC. Encoded protein: CASSLGTSGRESYNEQFF. The whole variable domain, remainder taken from reference TRBV7-9 and TRBJ2-1, is DTGVSQNPRHKITKRGQNVTFRCDPISEHNRLYWYRQTLGQGPEFLTYFQNEAQLEKSRLLSDRFSAERPKGSFSTLEIQRTEQGDSAMYLCASSLGTSGRESYNEQFFGPGTRLTVL.

The rearrangement links TRBV10-3 to TRBJ1-4; 9 bases agree with TRBD1. The CDR3 consists of 13 residues. V lost 4 bases to trimming and J lost 8 bases; unmatched junction nucleotides: 2. The germline CDR1 and CDR2 sequences are ENHRY and SYGVKD. CDR3 amino acids: CAISGGTGEKLFF. CDR3 in DNA: TGTGCCATCAGTGGTGGGACAGGGGAAAAACTGTTTTTT.